These 25 T cell receptor beta chains came from one sample sequenced in a study of siplizumab effects on memory and regulatory T cells. TCRdb's table, derived via immunoSEQ multiplex PCR, lists solely in-frame clones and lacks some. The table has approximately 100,000 clones, approximately 90% seen once. The sample was Tregs sorted from blood. The receptors shown here come from a human donor in good health.

V gene TRBV10-3 combines with J gene TRBJ2-1, with a weak D call TRBD2 (5 bases). Between the trimmed V and J ends, which lost 6 bases and 8 bases, there was a span of 14 bases. Germline-derived CDR1 and CDR2 are ENHRY and SYGVKD. The CDR3 contains 13 residues. Here the CDR3 reads CAIREAPGDEQFF. As DNA, the CDR3 is TGTGCCATCAGGGAGGCTCCGGGCGATGAGCAGTTCTTC.

The gene calls are TRBV2 and TRBJ1-5; no clear D. Germline lookup yields CDR1 SNHLY and CDR2 FYNNEI. The germline V and J ends were trimmed by 4 bases and 1 base, with 8 bases remaining between them. This CDR3 spans 14 amino acids. For the CDR3, the DNA is TGTGCCAGCAGTGTTAAGGGAAGCAATCAGCCCCAGCATTTT. It specifies CASSVKGSNQPQHF.

The V call is TRBV5-1, the J call TRBJ1-3; D remains ambiguous. CDR1 is SGHRS, CDR2 YFSETQ, per germline. This CDR3 comprises 15 residues. With 3 bases removed from V and 2 bases from J, the gap between germline ends came to 12 bases. CDR3: CASSSSLGTGNTIYF. Written as DNA, the CDR3 is TGCGCCAGCAGCTCCTCGTTGGGGACTGGAAACACCATATATTTT.

The rearrangement joins TRBV19 to TRBJ2-5, with D uncertain. Trimming stripped 3 bases from V and 1 base from J, with 12 bases between. The CDR3 spans 15 residues. Per germline, CDR1 LNHDA and CDR2 SQIVND (reference sequence). The CDR3: CASSIGPGAQETQYF. CDR3 in DNA: TGTGCCAGTAGTATTGGTCCCGGCGCCCAAGAGACCCAGTACTTC.

This chain connects TRBV5-6 to TRBJ2-2; possible D gene TRBD2, 6 bases. This CDR3 has 16 residues. The germline V gene has CDR1 SGHDT and CDR2 YYEEEE. V dropped 1 base and J dropped 2 bases, with 12 bases sitting between them. The CDR3 protein is CASSLLLGGNTGELFF. DNA for the CDR3: TGTGCCAGCAGCTTGTTACTCGGGGGTAACACCGGGGAGCTGTTTTTT.

The chain has TRBV29-1 and TRBJ1-1; D ambiguous. The V end was cut by 6 bases, the J end by 1 base, with 12 bases between. CDR1 is SQVTM and CDR2 is ANQGSEA in the germline V gene. The CDR3 totals 13 residues. The CDR3 loop reads CSVAIGRNTEAFF. DNA of the CDR3: TGCAGCGTGGCTATCGGACGGAACACTGAAGCTTTCTTT.

V usage is TRBV9 and J usage is TRBJ2-1; a possible D gene is TRBD2 (5 bases). The CDR3 extends over 15 amino acids. Germline-derived CDR1 and CDR2 are SGDLS and YYNGEE. V dropped 0 bases and J dropped 6 bases, with 13 bases sitting between them. CDR3 in amino acids: CASSVAPRVGNEQFF. The DNA for the CDR3 is TGTGCCAGCAGCGTAGCTCCGAGGGTCGGCAATGAGCAGTTCTTC.

This CDR3 reads CASSESEKLFF. CDR3 coding DNA: TGTGCCAGCAGTGAAAGTGAAAAACTGTTTTTT. This rearrangement joins TRBV2 to TRBJ1-4; no clear D. The CDR3 totals 11 residues. V was shortened by 2 bases and J by 7 bases, with 2 bases between the two germline ends. Germline V gene lookup returns CDR1 SNHLY and CDR2 FYNNEI.

J is TRBJ2-1 and V is TRBV5-1, with D unclear. Germline CDR1 reads SGHRS; CDR2 reads YFSETQ. The CDR3 has 15 amino acids. V gave up 0 bases and J gave up 2 bases, with 9 bases separating them. CDR3 amino acids: CASSLAGEPYNEQFF. DNA for the CDR3: TGCGCCAGCAGCTTGGCAGGAGAGCCCTACAATGAGCAGTTCTTC. Looking up the rest from reference TRBV5-1 and TRBJ2-1 gives the full variable domain: KAGVTQTPRYLIKTRGQQVTLSCSPISGHRSVSWYQQTPGQGLQFLFEYFSETQRNKGNFPGRFSGRQFSNSRSEMNVSTLELGDSALYLCASSLAGEPYNEQFFGPGTRLTVL.

Comment on this clone: Other nucleotide sequences from this sample produce the same CDR3. This rearrangement joins TRBV18 to TRBJ1-5; 9 bases fit TRBD1. V lost 4 bases, J lost 7 bases, and 5 bases stayed unmatched. CDR1 KGHSH and CDR2 LQKENI come from the germline V gene. The CDR3 runs 14 residues. CDR3 protein: CASSQGQGGQPQHF. The CDR3 region has the DNA TGTGCCAGCTCACAGGGACAGGGCGGGCAGCCCCAGCATTTT.

The chain is built from TRBV6-6 and TRBJ1-4, with TRBD1 matching over 8 bases. Germline CDR1 MNHNY, CDR2 SVGAGI (reference sequence). The CDR3 is made up of 12 amino acids. The ends lost 10 bases at V and 2 bases at J; junction bases unmatched: 0. The CDR3 loop reads CATGGTNEKLFF. The CDR3 DNA is TGTGCCACAGGGGGCACTAATGAAAAACTGTTTTTT.

The chain has TRBV7-8 and TRBJ2-1, with 8 bases aligning to TRBD2. This CDR3 is built from 16 residues. Germline assignment: CDR1 SGHVS and CDR2 FQNEAQ. J was trimmed by 4 bases and V by 1 base; bases with no gene match: 6. CDR3 sequence reads: CASSLGYLAGYNEQFF. CDR3 nucleotide sequence: TGTGCCAGCAGCTTAGGTTACCTAGCGGGTTACAATGAGCAGTTCTTC.

The J gene is TRBJ1-1, the V gene TRBV9; D is unclear. Between the trimmed V and J ends, which lost 0 bases and 4 bases, there was a span of 7 bases. Germline assignment: CDR1 SGDLS and CDR2 YYNGEE. The CDR3 runs 13 residues. The CDR3 spells CASSVAGITEAFF. CDR3 coding DNA: TGTGCCAGCAGCGTAGCTGGAATCACTGAAGCTTTCTTT.

This chain joins TRBV4-2 and TRBJ2-7; 8 bases are a match to TRBD2. The ends lost 4 bases at V and 2 bases at J; junction bases unmatched: 7. Germline V gene sequence: CDR1 LGHNA, CDR2 YNFKEQ. This CDR3 is built from 15 residues. CDR3 protein: CASSPPGAGAYEQYF. The CDR3 DNA sequence: TGTGCCAGCAGCCCTCCGGGAGCGGGGGCCTACGAGCAGTACTTC.

The J gene is TRBJ1-6, the V gene TRBV6-5, with 10 bases matching TRBD1. The trim removed 1 base at V and 6 bases at J, leaving 0 bases unmatched. Germline V gene sequence: CDR1 MNHEY, CDR2 SVGAGI. The CDR3 has 15 residues. The CDR3 DNA follows: TGTGCCAGCAGTTACTGGACAGGGGGTAATTCACCCCTCCACTTT. Translated: CASSYWTGGNSPLHF.

The genes are TRBV5-3 and TRBJ2-3; weak D call: TRBD2 (6 bases). TRBV5-3 is reported as an ORF; its role is uncertain. The CDR3 is made up of 15 amino acids. Deletions cut 4 bases from V and 4 bases from J, with 16 bases between. In nucleotides, the CDR3 is TGTGCCAGAAGCCGGGACTGCCTTGTCGCAGATACGCAGTATTTT. Encoded protein: CARSRDCLVADTQYF.

The rearrangement joins TRBV6-1 to TRBJ2-3; TRBD2 matches at 8 bases. V was pared by 3 bases and J by 2 bases, with 1 base of the junction left unmatched. This CDR3 has 14 residues. Germline V gives CDR1 MNHNS, CDR2 SASEGT. CDR3 loop: CASSDGGATDTQYF. In DNA form, the CDR3 reads TGTGCCAGCAGTGACGGGGGGGCCACAGATACGCAGTATTTT.

The chain couples TRBV5-1 to TRBJ2-7, with no clear D. The CDR3 runs to 14 residues. Trimming shortened V by 3 bases and J by 3 bases, and 13 bases separated the two germline ends. Germline V gene sequence: CDR1 SGHRS, CDR2 YFSETQ. The CDR3 bases are TGCGCCAGCAGCTCAACGTGGGGTGGCTACGAGCAGTACTTC. Translated: CASSSTWGGYEQYF. Variable domain in full (rest from reference TRBV5-1 and TRBJ2-7): KAGVTQTPRYLIKTRGQQVTLSCSPISGHRSVSWYQQTPGQGLQFLFEYFSETQRNKGNFPGRFSGRQFSNSRSEMNVSTLELGDSALYLCASSSTWGGYEQYFGPGTRLTVT.

The genes are TRBV6-1 and TRBJ1-2; TRBD1 aligns across 7 bases. Germline V gives CDR1 MNHNS, CDR2 SASEGT. V dropped 6 bases and J dropped 4; count of bases not matched to a gene: 5. CDR3 length: 13 amino acids. Here the CDR3 reads CASSLGGSYGYTF. The CDR3 region has the DNA TGTGCCAGCAGCCTAGGGGGCAGCTATGGCTACACCTTC.

V gene TRBV19 combines with J gene TRBJ2-2, with 7 bases aligning to TRBD2. J lost 2 bases, V lost 7 bases, and 7 bases had no gene match. The CDR3 totals 15 residues. Germline V lookup: CDR1 LNHDA, CDR2 SQIVND (reference sequence). The CDR3: CASTKAGLNTGELFF. The CDR3 coding sequence is TGTGCCAGTACTAAAGCGGGATTAAACACCGGGGAGCTGTTTTTT.

The rearrangement joins TRBV11-2 to TRBJ2-7; D unclear. Germline assignment: CDR1 SGHAT and CDR2 FQNNGV. The CDR3 runs 15 residues. V dropped 0 bases and J dropped 2 bases, with 11 bases sitting between them. The CDR3 coding sequence is TGTGCCAGCAGCTTAGATCGGATGGCCACCTACGAGCAGTACTTC. Its translation is CASSLDRMATYEQYF.

This rearrangement joins TRBV6-1 to TRBJ2-2; TRBD2 is a possible D gene (5 bases). Trimming shortened V by 7 bases and J by 5 bases, and 17 bases separated the two germline ends. The CDR3 extends over 15 amino acids. Per germline, CDR1 MNHNS and CDR2 SASEGT. The CDR3: CASMRARAHTGELFF. The CDR3 DNA follows: TGTGCCAGCATGAGGGCCCGAGCCCATACCGGGGAGCTGTTTTTT.

V usage is TRBV7-9 and J usage is TRBJ1-4; D is perhaps TRBD1 (5 bases). Trimming stripped 5 bases from V and 8 bases from J, with 21 bases between. CDR3 length: 16 amino acids. Germline lookup yields CDR1 SEHNR and CDR2 FQNEAQ (reference sequence). The CDR3 here is CASSIPRQLRGEKLFF. CDR3 coding DNA: TGTGCCAGCAGCATTCCCAGACAGCTTCGAGGGGAAAAACTGTTTTTT.

The rearrangement joins TRBV19 to TRBJ2-5, with TRBD1 matching 8 bases. Germline CDR1 is LNHDA and CDR2 is SQIVND (reference sequence). The CDR3 is made up of 15 amino acids. The V gene end was trimmed by 2 bases and the J gene end by 5 bases; junction bases not matched to a gene: 7. The CDR3 DNA follows: TGTGCCAGTAGTATACAGGGGGCGGCCTGGGAGACCCAGTACTTC. Its protein is CASSIQGAAWETQYF.

V is TRBV19 and J is TRBJ2-7, with D perhaps TRBD2 (5 bases). Looked up from germline, CDR1 is LNHDA and CDR2 is SQIVND (reference sequence). The CDR3 has 13 residues. Trimming stripped 1 base from V and 4 bases from J, with 8 bases between. This CDR3 is CASSIGGLYEQYF. The CDR3 region has the DNA TGTGCCAGTAGTATAGGAGGACTTTACGAGCAGTACTTC.